This TCR beta chain was profiled in a study of blood T cells in healthy people across ages (dated by TCRdb to between 2014 and 2017). Notes on the research overall: In model experiments, roughly one uniquely barcoded TCR beta cDNA molecule per two T cells was captured by template switching. Age-related changes in TCR beta repertoire diversity were measured in the study by deep sequencing normalized with unique cDNA molecular identifiers. Donors were grouped into four age groups: young (average 16 years), middle-aged (39), aged (around 62) and long-lived (about 82). Donors of different ages were randomly distributed across sequencing lanes to avoid experimental bias. Two additional independent replicas of 1 million unique cDNA reads from the same blood draw were analyzed for two donors (one aged 18 to 29 and one aged 80 or older). What the study reported, not specific to this receptor: The percentage of naive T cells measured by flow cytometry correlated strongly with observed TCR beta diversity. Conclusive comparison of naive and antigen-experienced compartments was prevented by the profiling of bulk unsorted PBMCs. Donor CMV infection status was unknown, potentially confounding age-related changes in expanded clonotypes. Compared with the aged group, the long-lived group had more naive CD4+ T cells, fewer expanded clones and increased TCR diversity, suggesting age selection. Observed TCR beta diversity per million T cells fell roughly linearly with age, and a significant reduction was already apparent by age about 38. Estimates of total diversity based on one million sequenced T cells were considered lower bounds and underestimates.

The 39 donors, aged roughly 6 to 95 years, were systemically healthy Caucasian individuals from Russia. Each donor gave 8 to 10 milliliters of peripheral blood, collected into EDTA-treated Vacutainer tubes. PBMCs were isolated by Ficoll-Paque density-gradient centrifugation, with at least 6.5 million obtained per sample. Trizol reagent was used to extract total RNA from PBMCs, with at least 5 micrograms per sample. Naive CD45RAhigh/CD27high T cell percentages were measured by flow cytometry on a PBMC aliquot from every donor. Library preparation was by 5' RACE. Sequencing was carried out with an Illumina HiSeq 2500. A second PCR of roughly 7 to 11 cycles was performed with a sample-barcoded 5' primer and a J-beta primer mix. A unique molecular identifier was introduced onto each TCR beta cDNA molecule by a template-switch 5' adaptor carrying 12 random nucleotides. Each sample yielded at least 3 million CDR3-containing paired-end reads. First-strand cDNA synthesis was performed from all RNA using the Mint cDNA synthesis kit, with priming by a TRBC-specific oligonucleotide. All cDNA was treated with uracil-DNA glycosylase and then went through a first 18-cycle PCR with the universal primers M1SS and BC2_uni_R. The paper's processing steps were these. Normalization of each sample was performed by random selection of 1 million high-quality reads, each carrying a distinct molecular identifier. Instead of being binned into consensus sequences, reads with shared molecular identifiers were discarded. MiTCR, set to a Q25 quality threshold and the strictest error-elimination algorithm, was used for CDR3 identification, clonotype clustering and error correction. A nonparametric unseen species model using Euler transformation provided a lower-bound estimate of total TCR beta diversity. Clones were called with MiXCR by TCRdb after fastp trimmed the public reads at Q25, and only in-frame beta chains were retained. Rows matching on CDR3 protein sequence are summarized as one entry with the most common DNA and genes. TCRdb assigned the V and J calls; the authors' analysis was not used. Present in this sample are roughly 1.5 million distinct CDR3 sequences, under 55% of which were seen just once. The ten largest clones represent about 4% of the sample.

This clonotype was found a few times. The antigen this receptor binds is unknown. No quality values exist for individual bases; no much larger clone is one base distant. Sequenced: blood. This clonotype was obtained from a woman between 18 and 30 years old in good health.

The CDR3 reads as follows: CASSIGLRYNEQFF. Read as DNA, the sequence is TGTGCCAGCAGCATAGGACTACGGTACAATGAGCAGTTCTTC. The sequence is built from TRBV11-2 and TRBJ2-1; D gene: possibly TRBD2, on 6 matching bases. The germline V gene encodes CDR1 SGHAT and CDR2 FQNNGV. The CDR3 runs 14 amino acids, cysteine and phenylalanine included. Only CDR3 DNA is held: 42 bases, read in frame from base 1. V is cut by 5 bases and J by 4 bases, and the space between the germline ends is 12 bases.